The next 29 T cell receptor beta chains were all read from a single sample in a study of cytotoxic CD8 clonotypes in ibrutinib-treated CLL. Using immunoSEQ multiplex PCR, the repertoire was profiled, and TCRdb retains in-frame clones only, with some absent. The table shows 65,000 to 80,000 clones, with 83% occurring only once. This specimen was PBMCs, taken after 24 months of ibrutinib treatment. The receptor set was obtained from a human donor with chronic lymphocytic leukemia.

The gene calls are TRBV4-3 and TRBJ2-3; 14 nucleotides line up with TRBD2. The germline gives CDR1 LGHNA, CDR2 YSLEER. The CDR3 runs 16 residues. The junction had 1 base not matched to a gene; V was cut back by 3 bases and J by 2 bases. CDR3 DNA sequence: TGCGCCAGCAGCCAGACTAGCGGGAGGGCCACAGATACGCAGTATTTT. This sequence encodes CASSQTSGRATDTQYF.

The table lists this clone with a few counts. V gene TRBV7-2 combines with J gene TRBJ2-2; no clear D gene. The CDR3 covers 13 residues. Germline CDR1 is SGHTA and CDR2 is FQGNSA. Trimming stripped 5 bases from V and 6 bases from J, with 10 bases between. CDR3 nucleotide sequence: TGTGCCAGCAGCCGAAATGGGGCCGGGGAGCTGTTTTTT. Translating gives CASSRNGAGELFF.

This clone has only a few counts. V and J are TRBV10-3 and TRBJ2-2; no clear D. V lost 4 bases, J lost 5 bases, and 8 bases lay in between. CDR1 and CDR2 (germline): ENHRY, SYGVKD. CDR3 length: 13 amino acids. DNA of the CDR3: TGTGCCATCAGTGTGGCAGAAACCGGGGAGCTGTTTTTT. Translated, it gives CAISVAETGELFF.

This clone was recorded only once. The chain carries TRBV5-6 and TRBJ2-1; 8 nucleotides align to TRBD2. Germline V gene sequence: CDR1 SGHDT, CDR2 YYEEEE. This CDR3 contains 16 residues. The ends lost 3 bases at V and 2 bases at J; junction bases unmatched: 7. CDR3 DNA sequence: TGTGCCAGCAGCTCGAACGAGGGACTAGCCTACAATGAGCAGTTCTTC. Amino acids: CASSSNEGLAYNEQFF.

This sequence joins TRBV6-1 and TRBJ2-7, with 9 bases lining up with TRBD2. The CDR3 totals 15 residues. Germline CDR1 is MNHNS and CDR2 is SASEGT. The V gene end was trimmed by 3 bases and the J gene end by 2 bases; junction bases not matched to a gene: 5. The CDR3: CASSDRASGTYEQYF. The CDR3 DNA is TGTGCCAGCAGTGATCGGGCTAGCGGGACCTACGAGCAGTACTTC.

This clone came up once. CDR3 protein: CASSWGTAERPGELFF. As DNA, the CDR3 is TGTGCCAGCAGCTGGGGGACAGCCGAGAGACCCGGGGAGCTGTTTTTT. This rearrangement joins TRBV11-2 to TRBJ2-2; 7 nucleotides line up with TRBD1. V was clipped by 4 bases and J by 6 bases; unmatched bases: 11. Germline values: CDR1 SGHAT, CDR2 FQNNGV. The CDR3 runs 16 residues.

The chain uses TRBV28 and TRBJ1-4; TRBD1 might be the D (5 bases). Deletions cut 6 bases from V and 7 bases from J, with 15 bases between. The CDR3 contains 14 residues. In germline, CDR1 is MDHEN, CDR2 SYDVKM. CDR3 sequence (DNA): TGTGCCAGCAGCAAACAGGTTACAACTGAAAAACTGTTTTTT. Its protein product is CASSKQVTTEKLFF.

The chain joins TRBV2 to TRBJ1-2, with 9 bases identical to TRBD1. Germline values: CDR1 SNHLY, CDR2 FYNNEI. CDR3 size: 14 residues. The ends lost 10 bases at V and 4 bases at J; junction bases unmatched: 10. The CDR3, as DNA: TGTGCCACCACAGGGACAGGGCTTTTCTATGGCTACACCTTC. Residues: CATTGTGLFYGYTF.

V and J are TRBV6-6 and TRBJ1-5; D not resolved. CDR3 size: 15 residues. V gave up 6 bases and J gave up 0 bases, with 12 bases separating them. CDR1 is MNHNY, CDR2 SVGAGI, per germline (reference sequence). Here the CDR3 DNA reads TGTGCCAGCAGCAACGAAGGTAGTAGCAATCAGCCCCAGCATTTT. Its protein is CASSNEGSSNQPQHF.

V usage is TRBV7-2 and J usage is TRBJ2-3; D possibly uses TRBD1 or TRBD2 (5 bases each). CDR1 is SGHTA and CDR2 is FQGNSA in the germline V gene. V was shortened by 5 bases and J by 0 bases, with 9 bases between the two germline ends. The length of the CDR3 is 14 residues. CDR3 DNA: TGTGCCAGCAGCCTGGGGGATAGCACAGATACGCAGTATTTT. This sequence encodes CASSLGDSTDTQYF.

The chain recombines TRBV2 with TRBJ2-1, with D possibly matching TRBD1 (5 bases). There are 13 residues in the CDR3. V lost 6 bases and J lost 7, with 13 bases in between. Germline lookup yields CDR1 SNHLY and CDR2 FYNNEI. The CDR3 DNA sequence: TGTGCCAGCAGCTTGGGGCTCTTGAATGAGCAGTTCTTC. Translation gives CASSLGLLNEQFF.

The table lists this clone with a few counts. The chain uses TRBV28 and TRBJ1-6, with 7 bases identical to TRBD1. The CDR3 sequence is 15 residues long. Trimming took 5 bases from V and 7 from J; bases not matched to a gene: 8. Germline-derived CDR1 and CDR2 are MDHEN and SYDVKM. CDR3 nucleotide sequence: TGTGCCAGCAGTCCGTCACAGGGGCGGAATTCACCCCTCCACTTT. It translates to CASSPSQGRNSPLHF.

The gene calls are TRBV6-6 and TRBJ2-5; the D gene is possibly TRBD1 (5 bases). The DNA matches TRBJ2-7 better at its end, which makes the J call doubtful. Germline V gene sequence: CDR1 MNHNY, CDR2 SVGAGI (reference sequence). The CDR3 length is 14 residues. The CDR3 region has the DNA TGTGCCAGCAGTTCCCAGGGCTCCCCCTACGAGCAGTACTTC. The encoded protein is CASSSQGSPYEQYF.

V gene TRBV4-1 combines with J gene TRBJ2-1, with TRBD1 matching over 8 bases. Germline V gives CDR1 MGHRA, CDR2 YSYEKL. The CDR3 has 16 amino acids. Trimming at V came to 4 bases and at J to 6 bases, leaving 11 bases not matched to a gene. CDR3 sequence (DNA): TGCGCCAGCAGCCGCCAGGGGGCGGGGAGCATCAATGAGCAGTTCTTC. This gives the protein CASSRQGAGSINEQFF.

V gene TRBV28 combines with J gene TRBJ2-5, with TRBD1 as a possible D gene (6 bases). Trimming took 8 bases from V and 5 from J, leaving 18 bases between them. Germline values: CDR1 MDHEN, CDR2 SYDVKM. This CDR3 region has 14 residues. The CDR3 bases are TGTGCCAGCCTAACCTCGGGACATTTCGAGACCCAGTACTTC. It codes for CASLTSGHFETQYF.

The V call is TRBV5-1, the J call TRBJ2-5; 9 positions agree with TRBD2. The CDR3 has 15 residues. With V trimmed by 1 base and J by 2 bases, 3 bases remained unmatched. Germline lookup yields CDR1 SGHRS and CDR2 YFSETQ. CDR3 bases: TGCGCCAGCAGCTTGTCTAGCGGGGTACAAGAGACCCAGTACTTC. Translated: CASSLSSGVQETQYF.

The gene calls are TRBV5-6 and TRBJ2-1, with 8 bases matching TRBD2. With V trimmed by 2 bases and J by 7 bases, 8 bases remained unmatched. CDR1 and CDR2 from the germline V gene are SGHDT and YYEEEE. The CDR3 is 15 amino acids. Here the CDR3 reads CASSFFSGSGNEQFF. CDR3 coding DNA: TGTGCCAGCAGCTTTTTCAGCGGGAGTGGAAATGAGCAGTTCTTC.

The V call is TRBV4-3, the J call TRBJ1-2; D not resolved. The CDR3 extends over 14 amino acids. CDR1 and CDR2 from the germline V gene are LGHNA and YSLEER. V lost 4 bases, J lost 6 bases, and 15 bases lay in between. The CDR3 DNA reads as TGCGCCAGCAGCCGCAGGTCATCTAGAGATGGCTACACCTTC. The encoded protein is CASSRRSSRDGYTF.

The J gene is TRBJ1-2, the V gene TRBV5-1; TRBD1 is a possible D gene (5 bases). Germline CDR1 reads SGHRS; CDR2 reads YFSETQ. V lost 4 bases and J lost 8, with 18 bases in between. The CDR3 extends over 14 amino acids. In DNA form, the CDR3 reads TGCGCCAGCAGCCCCGAACGGGGCGTTCGGGGCTACACCTTC. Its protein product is CASSPERGVRGYTF.

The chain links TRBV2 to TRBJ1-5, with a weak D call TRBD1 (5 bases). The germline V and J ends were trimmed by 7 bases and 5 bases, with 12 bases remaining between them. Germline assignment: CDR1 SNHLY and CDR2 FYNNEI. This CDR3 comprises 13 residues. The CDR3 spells CASTKGEDQPQHF. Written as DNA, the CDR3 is TGTGCCAGCACGAAAGGGGAAGATCAGCCCCAGCATTTT. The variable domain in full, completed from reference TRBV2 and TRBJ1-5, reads EPEVTQTPSHQVTQMGQEVILRCVPISNHLYFYWYRQILGQKVEFLVSFYNNEISEKSEIFDDQFSVERPDGSNFTLKIRSTKLEDSAMYFCASTKGEDQPQHFGDGTRLSIL.

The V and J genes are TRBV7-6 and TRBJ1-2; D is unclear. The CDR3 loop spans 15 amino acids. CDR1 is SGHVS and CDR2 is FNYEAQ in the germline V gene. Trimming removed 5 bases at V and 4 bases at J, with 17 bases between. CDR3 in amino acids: CASSPRPAGSYGYTF. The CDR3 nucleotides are TGTGCCAGCAGCCCACGTCCGGCCGGATCCTATGGCTACACCTTC.

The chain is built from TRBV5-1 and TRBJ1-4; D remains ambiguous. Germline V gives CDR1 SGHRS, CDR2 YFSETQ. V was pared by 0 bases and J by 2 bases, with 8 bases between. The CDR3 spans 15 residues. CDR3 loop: CASSLGADTNEKLFF. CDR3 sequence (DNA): TGCGCCAGCAGCTTGGGGGCGGACACTAATGAAAAACTGTTTTTT.

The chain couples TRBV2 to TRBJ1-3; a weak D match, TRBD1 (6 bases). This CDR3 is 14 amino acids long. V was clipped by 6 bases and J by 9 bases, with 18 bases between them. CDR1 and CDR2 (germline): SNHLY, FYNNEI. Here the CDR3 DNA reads TGTGCCAGCAGGTTGGGACACCTGTGGGGCACCATATATTTT. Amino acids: CASRLGHLWGTIYF.

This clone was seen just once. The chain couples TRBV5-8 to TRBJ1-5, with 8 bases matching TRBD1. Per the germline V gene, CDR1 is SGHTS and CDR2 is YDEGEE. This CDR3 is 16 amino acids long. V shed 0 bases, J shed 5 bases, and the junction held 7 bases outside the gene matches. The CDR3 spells CASSLEIGQGDQPQHF. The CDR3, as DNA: TGTGCCAGCAGCTTGGAGATCGGACAGGGCGATCAGCCCCAGCATTTT.

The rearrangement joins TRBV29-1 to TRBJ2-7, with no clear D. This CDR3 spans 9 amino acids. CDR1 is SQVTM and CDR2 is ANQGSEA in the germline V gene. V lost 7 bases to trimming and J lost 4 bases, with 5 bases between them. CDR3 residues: CSGPYEQYF. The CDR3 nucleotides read TGCAGCGGGCCTTACGAGCAGTACTTC.

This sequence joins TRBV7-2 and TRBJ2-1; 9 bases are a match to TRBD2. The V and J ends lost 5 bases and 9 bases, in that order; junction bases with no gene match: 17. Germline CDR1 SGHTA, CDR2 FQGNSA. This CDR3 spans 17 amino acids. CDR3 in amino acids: CASSPPLGTSILGEQFF. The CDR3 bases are TGTGCCAGCAGCCCCCCCCTGGGGACTAGCATTCTTGGTGAGCAGTTCTTC. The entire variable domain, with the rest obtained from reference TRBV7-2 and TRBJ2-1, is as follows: GAGVSQSPSNKVTEKGKDVELRCDPISGHTALYWYRQSLGQGLEFLIYFQGNSAPDKSGLPSDRFSAERTGGSVSTLTIQRTQQEDSAVYLCASSPPLGTSILGEQFFGPGTRLTVL.

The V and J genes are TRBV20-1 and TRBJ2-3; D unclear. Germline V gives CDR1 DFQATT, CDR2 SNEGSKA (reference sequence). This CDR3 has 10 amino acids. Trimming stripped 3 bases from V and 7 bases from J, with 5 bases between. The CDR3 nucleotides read TGCAGTGCTAGTCAGAATACGCAGTATTTT. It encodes CSASQNTQYF.

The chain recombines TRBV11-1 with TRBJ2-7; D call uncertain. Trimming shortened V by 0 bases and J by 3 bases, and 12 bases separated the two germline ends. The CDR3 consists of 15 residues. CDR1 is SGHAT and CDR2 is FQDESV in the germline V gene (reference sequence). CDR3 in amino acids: CASSLAHLLDYEQYF. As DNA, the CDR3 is TGTGCCAGCAGCTTAGCACATCTCTTGGACTACGAGCAGTACTTC.

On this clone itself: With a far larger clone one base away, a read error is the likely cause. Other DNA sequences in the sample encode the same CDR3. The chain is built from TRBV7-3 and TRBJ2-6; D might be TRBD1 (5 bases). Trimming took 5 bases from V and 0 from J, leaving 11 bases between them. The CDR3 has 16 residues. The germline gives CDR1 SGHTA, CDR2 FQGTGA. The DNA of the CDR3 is TGTGCCAGCAGCCAAGGGGTTGTCTCTGGGGCCAACGTCCTGACTTTC. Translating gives CASSQGVVSGANVLTF.